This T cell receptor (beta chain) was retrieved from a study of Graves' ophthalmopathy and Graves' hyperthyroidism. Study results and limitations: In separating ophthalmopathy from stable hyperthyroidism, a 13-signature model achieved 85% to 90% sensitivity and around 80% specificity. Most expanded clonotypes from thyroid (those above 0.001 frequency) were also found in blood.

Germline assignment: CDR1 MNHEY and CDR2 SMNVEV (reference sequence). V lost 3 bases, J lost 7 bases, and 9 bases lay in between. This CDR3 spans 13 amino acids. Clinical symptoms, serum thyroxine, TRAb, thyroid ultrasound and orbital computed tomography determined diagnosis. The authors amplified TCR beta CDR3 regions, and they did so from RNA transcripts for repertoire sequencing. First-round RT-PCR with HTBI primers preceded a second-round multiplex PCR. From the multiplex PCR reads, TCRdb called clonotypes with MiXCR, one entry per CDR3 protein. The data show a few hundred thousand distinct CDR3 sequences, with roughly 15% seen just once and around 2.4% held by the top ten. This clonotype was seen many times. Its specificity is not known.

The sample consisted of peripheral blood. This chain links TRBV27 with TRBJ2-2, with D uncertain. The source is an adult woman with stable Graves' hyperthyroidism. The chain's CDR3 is CASSLMGYGELFF. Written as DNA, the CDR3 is TGTGCCAGCAGTTTGATGGGTTACGGGGAGCTGTTTTTT.